Each of the 17 T cell receptor beta chains below was sequenced from the same sample in a study of blood T cell repertoires in COVID-19. Clones were sequenced by immunoSEQ multiplex PCR, and TCRdb holds only the in-frame ones, with some missing. The sample shows some 80,000 clones, around four fifths of them seen only once. The sample consisted of peripheral blood. Receptor source: a man older than 75 with active or convalescent COVID-19.

The genes are TRBV6-5 and TRBJ1-5; D gene ambiguous. The CDR3 contains 15 residues. V was cut by 8 bases and J by 1 base, with 15 bases left in between. CDR1 is MNHEY, CDR2 SVGAGI, per germline. The CDR3 spells CASDRSTGSNQPQHF. The CDR3 DNA sequence: TGTGCCAGCGATCGTTCGACGGGAAGCAATCAGCCCCAGCATTTT.

The CDR3 spells CASSQDAGTQYF. Here the CDR3 DNA reads TGTGCCAGCAGCCAAGATGCGGGAACGCAGTACTTC. The J gene is TRBJ2-5, the V gene TRBV3-1 (or the pseudogene TRBV3-2); perhaps TRBD2 as D (6 bases). Per the germline V gene, CDR1 is LGHDT and CDR2 is YNNKEL (reference sequence). The CDR3 has 12 residues. The V end was cut by 0 bases, the J end by 11 bases, with 10 bases between.

The rearrangement links TRBV12-3 or TRBV12-4 to TRBJ1-1; TRBD1 agrees at 8 bases. This CDR3 contains 13 residues. V was pared by 7 bases and J by 5 bases, with 6 bases of the junction left unmatched. The CDR3 DNA reads TGTGCCAGCACCCCGCGGACAGGGACTGAAGCTTTCTTT. It is translated as CASTPRTGTEAFF.

This clone showed up just once. The J gene is TRBJ2-2, the V gene TRBV18, with a weak D call TRBD1 (6 bases). The germline V gene encodes CDR1 KGHSH and CDR2 LQKENI. This CDR3 region has 16 residues. V dropped 5 bases and J dropped 0 bases, with 13 bases sitting between them. This CDR3 is CASSWAGTTNTGELFF. CDR3 DNA sequence: TGTGCCAGCTCATGGGCCGGGACAACGAACACCGGGGAGCTGTTTTTT.

The genes are TRBV28 and TRBJ2-2; TRBD1 aligns across 9 bases. Germline values: CDR1 MDHEN, CDR2 SYDVKM. The CDR3 covers 19 residues. V gave up 4 bases and J gave up 7 bases; unmatched junction bases: 19. CDR3 amino acids: CASSSPPVFRTGVSGELFF. CDR3 bases: TGTGCCAGCAGTTCCCCCCCTGTGTTTAGGACAGGGGTGAGCGGGGAGCTGTTTTTT.

In its sample, this clone was seen once. The rearrangement joins TRBV6-5 to TRBJ1-1; D is undetermined. V was pared by 4 bases and J by 6 bases, with 18 bases between. This CDR3 region has 15 residues. Germline loops: CDR1 MNHEY, CDR2 SVGAGI. CDR3 region: CASSSRAPDKSEAFF. CDR3 nucleotides: TGTGCCAGCAGTTCCCGCGCTCCTGATAAGTCTGAAGCTTTCTTT.

CDR3 sequence reads: CASSTASSDPEQYV. CDR3 in DNA: TGTGCCAGTAGTACTGCTAGCAGCGACCCGGAGCAGTACGTC. The V and J genes are TRBV19 and TRBJ2-7; tentative D call: TRBD2 (5 bases). Germline CDR1 is LNHDA and CDR2 is SQIVND (reference sequence). This CDR3 has 14 amino acids. V shed 4 bases and J shed 7 bases, with 17 bases lying between them.

The chain has TRBV2 and TRBJ1-6; D not resolved. V was shortened by 6 bases and J by 10 bases, with 10 bases between the two germline ends. The length of the CDR3 is 12 residues. Germline assignment: CDR1 SNHLY and CDR2 FYNNEI. The CDR3 DNA is TGTGCCAGCAGCCGGGGAGGCTCACCCCTCCACTTT. This codes for CASSRGGSPLHF.

This clone showed up just a few times. The gene calls are TRBV27 and TRBJ1-6; D is unresolved. CDR3 length equals 15 residues. V was cut by 6 bases and J by 6 bases, with 15 bases left in between. Looked up from germline, CDR1 is MNHEY and CDR2 is SMNVEV (reference sequence). CDR3 in DNA: TGTGCCAGCAGCCGAAGTATTGTGAGTAATTCACCCCTCCACTTT. It yields the protein CASSRSIVSNSPLHF.

The rearrangement links TRBV5-6 to TRBJ1-1, with TRBD1 identical over 7 bases. V gave up 4 bases and J gave up 3 bases; unmatched junction bases: 12. Germline CDR1 and CDR2: SGHDT and YYEEEE. The CDR3 has 16 residues. The CDR3 DNA sequence: TGTGCCAGCAGCCAAGGGACAGATCTTTTGTACACTGAAGCTTTCTTT. Translating gives CASSQGTDLLYTEAFF.

The J gene is TRBJ2-5, the V gene TRBV10-1; perhaps TRBD1 as D (6 bases). The V end was cut by 2 bases, the J end by 5 bases, with 15 bases between. Germline loops: CDR1 WNHNN, CDR2 SYGVQD (reference sequence). The CDR3 runs 15 residues. CDR3: CASSEQPDSRETQYF. The CDR3 region has the DNA TGCGCCAGCAGTGAGCAGCCGGACAGCCGGGAGACCCAGTACTTC.

The chain has TRBV4-2 and TRBJ2-3, with 9 bases that match TRBD2. The CDR3 sequence is 15 residues long. The J segment lost 5 bases and the V segment lost 2 bases, leaving 5 bases of the junction unmatched. CDR1 and CDR2 (germline): LGHNA, YNFKEQ. The CDR3 sequence is CASSQPSGVEDTQYF. CDR3 sequence (DNA): TGTGCCAGCAGCCAACCTAGCGGGGTAGAAGATACGCAGTATTTT.

This chain connects TRBV6-5 to TRBJ1-2; maybe TRBD1 (6 bases). Germline loops: CDR1 MNHEY, CDR2 SVGAGI. The CDR3 has 15 amino acids. The V end lost 4 bases, the J end lost 2 bases, and 14 bases lay between the germline ends. The CDR3 DNA sequence: TGTGCCAGCAGTTCCTGGGGAGGGGGGAACTATGGCTACACCTTC. It yields the protein CASSSWGGGNYGYTF.

This rearrangement joins TRBV28 to TRBJ2-5; 11 bases align to TRBD2. Trimming cost V 7 bases and J 5 bases; bases outside gene matches: 6. Germline V lookup: CDR1 MDHEN, CDR2 SYDVKM. CDR3 length: 14 amino acids. The CDR3 DNA follows: TGTGCCAGCACCCCTAGCGGGGGGTTGGAGACCCAGTACTTC. It specifies CASTPSGGLETQYF. Full variable domain (missing parts from reference TRBV28 and TRBJ2-5): DVKVTQSSRYLVKRTGEKVFLECVQDMDHENMFWYRQDPGLGLRLIYFSYDVKMKEKGDIPEGYSVSREKKERFSLILESASTNQTSMYLCASTPSGGLETQYFGPGTRLLVL.

The chain carries TRBV28 and TRBJ1-1, with 7 bases aligning to TRBD1. The germline CDR1 and CDR2 sequences are MDHEN and SYDVKM. The CDR3 totals 15 residues. The V and J ends lost 4 bases and 3 bases, in that order; junction bases with no gene match: 8. Here the CDR3 DNA reads TGTGCCAGCAGTTCCCCCTCAGGGGGATACACTGAAGCTTTCTTT. This gives the protein CASSSPSGGYTEAFF.

Written as DNA, the CDR3 is TGTGCCACCGGAGGGACTAGCGGTTCCTACAATGAGCAGTTCTTC. As protein: CATGGTSGSYNEQFF. The rearrangement joins TRBV24-1 to TRBJ2-1; 11 bases map to TRBD2. CDR1 is KGHDR and CDR2 is SFDVKD in the germline V gene. J gave up 1 base and V 9 bases, and 4 bases lay outside the gene matches. This CDR3 comprises 15 residues.

The gene calls are TRBV18 and TRBJ2-7; 9 bases match TRBD1. The CDR3 is 14 amino acids. Trimming took 6 bases from V and 2 from J; bases not matched to a gene: 5. Germline values: CDR1 KGHSH, CDR2 LQKENI. As DNA, the CDR3 is TGTGCCAGCTCCAGGGACAGGGTGACCTACGAGCAGTACGTC. The encoded protein is CASSRDRVTYEQYV.